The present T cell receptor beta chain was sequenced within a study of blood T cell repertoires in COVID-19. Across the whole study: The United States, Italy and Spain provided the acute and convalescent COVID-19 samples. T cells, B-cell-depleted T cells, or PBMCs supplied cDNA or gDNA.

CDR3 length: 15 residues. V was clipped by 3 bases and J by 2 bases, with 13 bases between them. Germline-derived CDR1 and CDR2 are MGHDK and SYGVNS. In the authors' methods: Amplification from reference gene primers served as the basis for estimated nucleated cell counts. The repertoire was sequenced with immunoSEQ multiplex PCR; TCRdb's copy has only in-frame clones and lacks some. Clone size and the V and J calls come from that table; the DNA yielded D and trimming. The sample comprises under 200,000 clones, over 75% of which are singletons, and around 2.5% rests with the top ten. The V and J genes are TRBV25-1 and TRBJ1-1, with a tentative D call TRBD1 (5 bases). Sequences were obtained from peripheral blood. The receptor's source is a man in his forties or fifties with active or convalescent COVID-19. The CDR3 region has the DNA TGTGCCAGCAGTGACAATGACAGCCCAAACACTGAAGCTTTCTTT. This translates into CASSDNDSPNTEAFF.